This TCR beta chain is drawn from a study of T-cell reconstitution after alpha-beta-depleted transplantation in children listed by TCRdb under 2016. Turning to the overall study: Using TCR repertoire profiling, the study quantitatively followed how T-cell immune reconstitution unfolded in children after TCRalphabeta/CD19-depleted allogeneic hematopoietic cell transplantation.

Libraries came from PCR. The instrument was an Illumina HiSeq 2500. To normalize quantification of the TCRbeta repertoire, the TCR libraries were built with molecular barcoding that relied on unique molecular identifiers. In TCRdb, the public reads were trimmed at Q25 with fastp and aligned with MiXCR, with productive beta chains retained. CDR3 protein sequences are deduplicated, and each keeps its most common genes and DNA. The sample records around 92,000 distinct CDR3 sequences, approximately 12% of which are singletons. The ten biggest clones cover roughly 14% of the sample. Ten or more counts support this clonotype. Its antigen specificity is not known. Base qualities are missing; no much larger clone stands one base away. V is pared back by 0 bases and J by 11 bases, with 17 bases lying between the germline termini. The germline V gene (reference sequence) gives CDR1 as DFQATT and CDR2 as SNEGSKA. Its CDR3 holds 14 amino acids, cysteine through phenylalanine. Of all the DNA, just the CDR3 is kept, 42 bases in frame from base 1.

The chain is assembled from TRBV20-1 and TRBJ1-5; 6 matching bases give a weak D call of TRBD1. The sequence was obtained from a human donor who donated a stem cell graft to a child with inherited bone marrow failure. The sequencing used PBMCs from the stem cell graft donor, collected from the stem cell graft. The CDR3 loop reads CSAREVRGYGAQHF. The nucleotide sequence is given as TGCAGTGCTAGAGAGGTCAGGGGTTACGGGGCCCAGCATTTT.